This TCR beta chain was recovered during a study of blood T cell repertoires in COVID-19. Libraries were prepared by immunoSEQ multiplex PCR; TCRdb keeps only in-frame clonotypes and omits some of them. The table lists under 75,000 clones, around 85% of them singletons, with 4.5% to 7% in the top ten. This clone appeared once. The CDR3 runs to 14 residues. V gave up 0 bases and J gave up 11 bases, with 17 bases separating them. In germline, CDR1 is SGHKS, CDR2 YYEKEE (reference sequence). The rearrangement links TRBV5-5 to TRBJ1-1; no firm D call. The sample comprised peripheral blood. This sequence originates from a woman in her 70s with acute or convalescent COVID-19. The CDR3 DNA sequence: TGTGCCAGCAGCTTGGCCCGGTTCGACCTCGGGGCTTTCTTT. It codes for CASSLARFDLGAFF.